This T cell receptor (beta chain) was captured in a study of PD-1 blockade in classical Hodgkin lymphoma. At the level of the study: Patients were administered nivolumab (3 mg/kg intravenously) every 2 weeks.

Time point denoted: cycle 4 day 1 (C4D1), after 5 to 7 weeks of nivolumab. Each of the patients experienced relapse following autologous stem cell transplantation, and their brentuximab vedotin exposure differed. The method was immunoSEQ multiplex PCR; TCRdb's version includes in-frame clones alone and lacks a portion of them. The sample lists around 21,000 clones; more than 75% were seen once. The V gene's germline CDR1 is MNHEY and CDR2 SMNVEV (reference sequence). There are 17 residues in the CDR3. Trimming shortened V by 3 bases and J by 4 bases, and 18 bases separated the two germline ends. The receptor's source is a human donor with classical Hodgkin lymphoma. The genes are TRBV27 and TRBJ2-2; D tentatively fits TRBD1 or TRBD2 (5 bases each). The material sequenced was peripheral blood mononuclear cells (PBMCs), taken before the fourth cycle of nivolumab. CDR3 residues: CASSFYQSGGGTGELFF. CDR3 coding DNA: TGTGCCAGCAGTTTTTACCAGAGTGGGGGTGGCACCGGGGAGCTGTTTTTT.